This T cell receptor (beta chain) was identified in a study of OX40 agonist ivuxolimab in advanced cancers. General study points: CD4+ and CD8+ T cells in blood underwent clonal expansion by week 6 at 0.1 to 3.0 mg/kg. Low normalized T-cell clonal expansion was also seen in some nonresponders.

The assay was immunoSEQ multiplex PCR, and TCRdb's table has in-frame clones only and misses some. The data contain approximately 84,000 clones, about 86% of them singletons. The CDR3 sequence is 15 residues long. Germline V lookup: CDR1 SGHNT, CDR2 YENEEA. After removal of 0 bases from V and 8 bases from J, the junction contained 1 base not matched to a gene. This clone was recorded a few times. Its antigen is still unknown. This TCR came from an adult with an advanced solid tumor such as melanoma, head and neck, liver or kidney cancer. The starting material was CD4+ or CD8+ T cells sorted from blood, obtained in a trial of the OX40 agonist ivuxolimab. The chain links TRBV11-3 to TRBJ1-6; 10 bases are a match to TRBD1. The CDR3 region is CASSLEGTGDSPLHF. CDR3 coding DNA: TGTGCCAGCAGCTTAGAAGGGACAGGGGATTCACCCCTCCACTTT.